One sample yielded the 20 T cell receptor beta chains listed below, sequenced in a study of control samples from healthy donors and cancer patients. Sequencing was performed with immunoSEQ multiplex PCR; in TCRdb, only in-frame clones are kept and a portion is missing. The sample carries fewer than 200,000 clones, just under 95% recorded once. The sequenced sample consisted of blood. Receptors were obtained from a woman aged 60-75 years in good health.

The chain combines TRBV9 with TRBJ1-1, with D possibly being TRBD1 (5 bases). Germline V CDR1 and CDR2: SGDLS, YYNGEE. This CDR3 is built from 16 residues. V was trimmed by 0 bases and J by 4 bases, leaving 16 bases between them. The CDR3 DNA sequence: TGTGCCAGCAGCGTAGGGGTGTGGGATCAGGGCACTGAAGCTTTCTTT. Residues: CASSVGVWDQGTEAFF.

DNA for the CDR3: TGTGCCAGCAGTGACAGGGGGCTGAACACTGAAGCTTTCTTT. Amino acids: CASSDRGLNTEAFF. This chain uses TRBV2 with TRBJ1-1; 8 nucleotides align to TRBD1. The CDR3 consists of 14 residues. Trimming removed 3 bases from V and 0 bases from J; junction bases left unmatched: 0. CDR1 SNHLY and CDR2 FYNNEI come from the germline V gene.

The chain recombines TRBV6-1 with TRBJ2-7; the D gene could be TRBD1 or TRBD2 (5 bases each). V was trimmed by 4 bases and J by 4 bases, leaving 20 bases between them. This CDR3 has 16 residues. The germline gives CDR1 MNHNS, CDR2 SASEGT. CDR3: CASSVEMGPQIYEQYF. CDR3 coding DNA: TGTGCCAGCAGTGTGGAAATGGGACCGCAGATTTACGAGCAGTACTTC.

The V call is TRBV5-4, the J call TRBJ2-7; either TRBD1 or TRBD2 may fit D (5 bases each). CDR3 size: 15 residues. Germline lookup yields CDR1 SGHNT and CDR2 YYREEE (reference sequence). The V gene lost 0 bases and the J gene lost 2 bases, with 12 bases spanning the gap. The DNA for the CDR3 is TGTGCCAGCAGCTTGGCCAAAACGGGGCCCTACGAGCAGTACTTC. Translating gives CASSLAKTGPYEQYF.

This clone appeared once. The chain uses TRBV11-3 and TRBJ2-5, with 10 bases aligning to TRBD1. The V and J ends lost 5 bases and 4 bases, in that order; junction bases with no gene match: 4. CDR1 SGHNT and CDR2 YENEEA come from the germline V gene. This CDR3 has 14 residues. The CDR3 DNA follows: TGTGCCAGCAGCGACAGGGGGCGCGGAGAGACCCAGTACTTC. It is translated as CASSDRGRGETQYF.

The CDR3 DNA reads as TGTGCCAGCAGAGCACCGGGGACAGGGGCCTACAATGAGCAGTTCTTC. Protein: CASRAPGTGAYNEQFF. V gene TRBV5-4 combines with J gene TRBJ2-1; TRBD1 agrees at 10 bases. Germline V gives CDR1 SGHNT, CDR2 YYREEE (reference sequence). The CDR3 is made up of 16 amino acids. V lost 5 bases, J lost 2 bases, and 7 bases stayed unmatched.

This sequence joins TRBV19 and TRBJ1-6, with 9 bases lining up with TRBD1. Germline assignment: CDR1 LNHDA and CDR2 SQIVND (reference sequence). Trimming cost V 8 bases and J 7 bases; bases outside gene matches: 9. CDR3 length equals 15 residues. As DNA, the CDR3 is TGTGCCAGTGAAGCAACCGGGACAGGGAATTCACCCCTCCACTTT. Encoded protein: CASEATGTGNSPLHF.

The chain is built from TRBV12-3 or TRBV12-4 and TRBJ2-3; unclear D gene. The CDR3 extends over 12 amino acids. Between the trimmed V and J ends, which lost 9 bases and 0 bases, there was a span of 7 bases. Here the CDR3 reads CASCLSTDTQYF. The CDR3 nucleotides are TGTGCCAGTTGTCTTAGCACAGATACGCAGTATTTT.

The CDR3 nucleotides read TGCGCCAGCAGCTTGGCGGTAACCGGGGAGCTGTTTTTT. Its translation is CASSLAVTGELFF. This chain joins TRBV5-1 and TRBJ2-2, with D unresolved. V lost 0 bases to trimming and J lost 5 bases, with 5 bases between them. The CDR3 runs 13 residues. CDR1 is SGHRS and CDR2 is YFSETQ in the germline V gene. Looking up the rest from reference TRBV5-1 and TRBJ2-2 gives the full variable domain: KAGVTQTPRYLIKTRGQQVTLSCSPISGHRSVSWYQQTPGQGLQFLFEYFSETQRNKGNFPGRFSGRQFSNSRSEMNVSTLELGDSALYLCASSLAVTGELFFGEGSRLTVL.

This sequence joins TRBV6-1 and TRBJ2-7; TRBD1 might be the D (6 bases). V lost 3 bases and J lost 3, with 6 bases in between. The CDR3 has 12 amino acids. Germline CDR1 MNHNS, CDR2 SASEGT. CDR3 loop: CASSETGYEQYF. CDR3 in DNA: TGTGCCAGCAGTGAGACAGGCTACGAGCAGTACTTC.

This chain links TRBV7-2 with TRBJ1-5; 9 bases fit TRBD1. With V trimmed by 0 bases and J by 1 base, 4 bases remained unmatched. Germline CDR1 reads SGHTA; CDR2 reads FQGNSA. The CDR3 is 17 residues long. The CDR3 region has the DNA TGTGCCAGCAGCTTAGCGACAGGGGGTCGAAGCAATCAGCCCCAGCATTTT. It codes for CASSLATGGRSNQPQHF.

The gene calls are TRBV5-6 and TRBJ1-1; D not certain. The CDR3 extends over 13 amino acids. Trimming removed 1 base at V and 0 bases at J, with 4 bases between. The V gene's germline CDR1 is SGHDT and CDR2 YYEEEE. CDR3 sequence (DNA): TGTGCCAGCAGCTTGAGTCTGAACACTGAAGCTTTCTTT. This codes for CASSLSLNTEAFF.

V gene TRBV19 combines with J gene TRBJ2-5; D may be TRBD2 (7 bases). The CDR3 is 15 residues long. Looked up from germline, CDR1 is LNHDA and CDR2 is SQIVND (reference sequence). V lost 6 bases and J 3 bases, leaving 17 bases between the germline ends. The CDR3 sequence is CASSEFGRGKETQYF. The CDR3 DNA sequence: TGTGCCAGTAGCGAGTTTGGGAGGGGGAAAGAGACCCAGTACTTC.

The V and J genes are TRBV28 and TRBJ2-5; no clear D gene. V shed 5 bases and J shed 5 bases, with 12 bases lying between them. CDR1 is MDHEN and CDR2 is SYDVKM in the germline V gene. This CDR3 has 13 amino acids. In DNA form, the CDR3 reads TGTGCCAGCAGTCTTCAGGTTATTGAGACCCAGTACTTC. Translating it yields CASSLQVIETQYF.

The chain carries TRBV5-4 and TRBJ1-4, with D possibly matching TRBD1 (6 bases). Germline CDR1 and CDR2: SGHNT and YYREEE (reference sequence). The CDR3 sequence is 15 residues long. The V gene lost 3 bases and the J gene lost 2 bases, with 11 bases spanning the gap. The DNA for the CDR3 is TGTGCCAGCAGCTGGGCGGGGGCGACTAATGAAAAACTGTTTTTT. Amino acids: CASSWAGATNEKLFF. Full variable domain (outside the CDR3, taken from reference TRBV5-4 and TRBJ1-4): ETGVTQSPTHLIKTRGQQVTLRCSSQSGHNTVSWYQQALGQGPQFIFQYYREEENGRGNFPPRFSGLQFPNYSSELNVNALELDDSALYLCASSWAGATNEKLFFGSGTQLSVL.

V usage is TRBV7-9 and J usage is TRBJ2-2, with D uncertain. In germline, CDR1 is SEHNR, CDR2 FQNEAQ (reference sequence). Deletions cut 4 bases from V and 6 bases from J, with 0 bases between. The CDR3 length is 10 residues. The DNA for the CDR3 is TGTGCCAGCAGCTCCGGGGAGCTGTTTTTT. This gives the protein CASSSGELFF.

This clone appeared a few times. The chain joins TRBV7-9 to TRBJ1-5; a possible D gene is TRBD1 (5 bases). The CDR3 is made up of 13 amino acids. The V gene's germline CDR1 is SEHNR and CDR2 FQNEAQ (reference sequence). V dropped 3 bases and J dropped 7 bases, with 10 bases sitting between them. The CDR3 DNA reads TGTGCCAGCAGCTTTACGGGGGAGCAGCCCCAGCATTTT. This gives the protein CASSFTGEQPQHF.

The chain recombines TRBV6-2 or TRBV6-3 with TRBJ2-5; D gene unclear. CDR3 size: 12 residues. From germline, CDR1 is MNHEY and CDR2 SVGEGT. The V and J ends lost 6 bases and 5 bases respectively, with 10 bases between them. The CDR3, as DNA: TGTGCCAGCAGCCTAGAAGCTGAGACCCAGTACTTC. The encoded protein is CASSLEAETQYF.

The V and J genes are TRBV27 and TRBJ1-4; 9 bases align to TRBD1. The CDR3 contains 16 residues. CDR1 and CDR2 from the germline V gene are MNHEY and SMNVEV (reference sequence). Trimming removed 5 bases from V and 3 bases from J; junction bases left unmatched: 7. CDR3 protein: CASSGTGIGANEKLFF. The CDR3 DNA sequence: TGTGCCAGCAGTGGGACAGGGATCGGGGCTAATGAAAAACTGTTTTTT.

The chain recombines TRBV24-1 with TRBJ2-3; D is perhaps TRBD2 (6 bases). The V and J ends lost 5 bases and 8 bases respectively, with 7 bases between them. CDR1 and CDR2 from the germline V gene are KGHDR and SFDVKD. CDR3 length: 11 residues. This chain's CDR3 is CATSARGTQYF. The DNA of the CDR3 is TGTGCCACCAGTGCGCGGGGTACGCAGTATTTT.